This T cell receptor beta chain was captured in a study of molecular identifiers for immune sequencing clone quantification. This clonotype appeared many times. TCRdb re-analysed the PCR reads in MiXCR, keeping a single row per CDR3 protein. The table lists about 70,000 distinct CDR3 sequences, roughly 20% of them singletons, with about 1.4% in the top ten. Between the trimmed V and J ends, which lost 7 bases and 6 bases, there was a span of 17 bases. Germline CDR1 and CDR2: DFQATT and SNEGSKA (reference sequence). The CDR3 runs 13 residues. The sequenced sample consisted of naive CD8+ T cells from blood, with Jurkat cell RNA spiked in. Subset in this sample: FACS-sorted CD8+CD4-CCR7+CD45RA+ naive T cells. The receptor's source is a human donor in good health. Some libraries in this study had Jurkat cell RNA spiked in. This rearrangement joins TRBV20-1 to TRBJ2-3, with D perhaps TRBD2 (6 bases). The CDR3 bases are TGCAGTGTTTGGGCGGGATTGTCGGATACGCAGTATTTT. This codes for CSVWAGLSDTQYF.